This T cell receptor beta chain was observed in a study of somatic mutations in cytotoxic T cells in rheumatoid arthritis (TCRdb year 2017). Some background on the complete study: Right after diagnosis and prior to the start of any treatment, around 30 ml EDTA of peripheral blood was drawn from patients. Some T-cell populations stained with V beta antibodies were sorted by flow on a FACSAria II or Sony SH800 to nearly 100% purity, with sorted V beta1+ cells additionally subjected to TCRB sequencing. Patient and control groups had essentially identical median ages. TCRB deep sequencing was performed for some 65 rheumatoid arthritis patients and some 19 healthy controls. Whether expanded CD8+ T-cell clones in untreated, newly diagnosed rheumatoid arthritis carry somatic mutations was the study question, and clonality was characterized with TCRB deep sequencing.

Paper-wide results and their limitations: CD8+ clonality increased with age in patients (Spearman r of about 0.5) but not in healthy controls. CD8+ T-cell clonality did not differ significantly between rheumatoid arthritis patients and age-matched healthy controls. In about an eighth of the 65 patients the largest CD8+ clone exceeded 20% of CD8+ cells, and several identical CD8+ TCRB sequences were shared between blood and synovial fluid. Viral specificity could not be ruled out by absence from virus-specific databases, and the antigen targets of the expanded CD8+ clones remained unknown. The slight TRBV07 underrepresentation in patients was not adjusted for multiple comparisons.

This clone was counted a few times. Its antigen remains undetermined. Base quality data are lacking; no much larger clone is found one base away. Sequences SEHNR (CDR1) and FQNEAQ (CDR2) are obtained from the germline V gene (reference sequence). Inclusive of the bounding cysteine and phenylalanine, the CDR3 is 14 residues long. Of the read, only the CDR3 DNA is kept; its 42 bases are in frame from base 1. V is cut by 5 bases and J by 1 base, and the space between the germline ends is 11 bases. On an AutoMACS, CD4+ and CD8+ cells were isolated via positive magnetic bead selection, and their purity was verified by flow cytometry. Initial screening for clonal expansions relied on flow cytometry with a TCR V beta antibody panel, after which sorted CD8+ fractions underwent TCRB deep sequencing for characterization. Ficoll-Paque PLUS density gradient separation was used to isolate peripheral blood mononuclear cells. DNA was extracted from CD4-enriched, CD8-enriched or PBMC samples with Nucleospin Tissue or Tissue XS kits and quantified with a Qubit 2.0 fluorometer.

Sequencing of TCRB CDR3 was done on genomic DNA with the immunoSEQ assay. The study's processing was this. When patient CD8+ clones exceeding 1% were checked against published virus-specific TCRB sequences, only a few matched. Only productive TCRB rearrangements were included in the analyses. A clone was defined by a unique TCRB CDR3 sequence, and clonality was computed as a productive clonality index based on Shannon entropy. The template counts of each clone relative to the total templates per sample were used to calculate repertoire overlap between two samples. Flow cytometry-measured V-gene usage correlated with V-gene usage from TCRB sequencing, with a Spearman r of roughly 0.61. TCRdb provides this immuneACCESS table in a form limited to in-frame rearrangements. Some clones are lacking; in checked studies, under half of them reflect an unresolved V gene, and why the rest are absent is not known. D and trimming come from the DNA, and the V and J calls and clone size come from that table. Here the sample has approximately 30,000 clones; 82% occur a single time. Clones ranked in the top ten supply 8% to 9% of the sample.

The origin of this receptor is an adult with rheumatoid arthritis. Sequencing was performed on CD8+ T cells sorted from blood. The rearranged segments are TRBV7-9 and TRBJ1-1; the D gene is perhaps TRBD1, from 6 matching bases. The CDR3 protein: CASSTRGQNTEAFF. The nucleotide sequence reads as follows: TGTGCCAGCAGCACACGGGGACAGAACACTGAAGCTTTCTTT.